The next 3 T cell receptor beta chains were all read from a single sample in a study of blood T cell repertoires in COVID-19. Here immunoSEQ multiplex PCR was the method, and the copy in TCRdb shows in-frame clones only, minus some. The data show some 31,000 clones, 88% seen once. The sequencing sample was made of peripheral blood. These receptors all come from a human donor with active COVID-19. The donor label of this sample is uncertain.

The chain joins TRBV3-1 (or the pseudogene TRBV3-2) to TRBJ1-5; D possibly corresponds to TRBD1 (5 bases). Trimming pared 0 bases from V and 6 bases from J, leaving 12 bases between. Germline assignment: CDR1 LGHDT and CDR2 YNNKEL (reference sequence). This CDR3 contains 15 residues. The CDR3 is CASSQDGQGIQPQHF. In nucleotides, the CDR3 is TGTGCCAGCAGCCAAGATGGCCAGGGTATTCAGCCCCAGCATTTT.

This clone was recorded a few times. The V gene is TRBV13, the J gene TRBJ1-5; TRBD1 matches 9 bases. V was clipped by 3 bases and J by 7 bases; unmatched bases: 4. This CDR3 spans 14 amino acids. Germline V gene lookup returns CDR1 PRHDT and CDR2 FYEKMQ (reference sequence). The CDR3 bases are TGTGCCAGCAGCTTTAACAGGGGGCGACAGCCCCAGCATTTT. Its protein is CASSFNRGRQPQHF.

The chain links TRBV18 to TRBJ2-2; 10 bases are a match to TRBD2. V lost 2 bases, J lost 0 bases, and 9 bases stayed unmatched. CDR3 length: 19 residues. Germline CDR1 and CDR2: KGHSH and LQKENI. In nucleotides, the CDR3 is TGTGCCAGCTCACCAAGGTCGCTAGCGGGGGCCCCGAACACCGGGGAGCTGTTTTTT. As protein: CASSPRSLAGAPNTGELFF.